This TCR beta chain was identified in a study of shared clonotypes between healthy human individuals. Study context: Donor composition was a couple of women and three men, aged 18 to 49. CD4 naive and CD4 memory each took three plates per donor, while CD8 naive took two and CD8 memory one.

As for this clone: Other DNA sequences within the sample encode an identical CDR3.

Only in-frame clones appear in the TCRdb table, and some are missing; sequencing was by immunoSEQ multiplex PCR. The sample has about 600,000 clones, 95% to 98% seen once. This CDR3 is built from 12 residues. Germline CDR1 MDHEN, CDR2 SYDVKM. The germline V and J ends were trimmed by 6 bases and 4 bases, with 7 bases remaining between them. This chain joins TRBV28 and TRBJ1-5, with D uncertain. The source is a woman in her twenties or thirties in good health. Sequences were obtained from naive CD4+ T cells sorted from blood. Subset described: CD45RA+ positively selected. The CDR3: CASSWGNQPQHF. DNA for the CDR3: TGTGCCAGCAGCTGGGGAAATCAGCCCCAGCATTTT.